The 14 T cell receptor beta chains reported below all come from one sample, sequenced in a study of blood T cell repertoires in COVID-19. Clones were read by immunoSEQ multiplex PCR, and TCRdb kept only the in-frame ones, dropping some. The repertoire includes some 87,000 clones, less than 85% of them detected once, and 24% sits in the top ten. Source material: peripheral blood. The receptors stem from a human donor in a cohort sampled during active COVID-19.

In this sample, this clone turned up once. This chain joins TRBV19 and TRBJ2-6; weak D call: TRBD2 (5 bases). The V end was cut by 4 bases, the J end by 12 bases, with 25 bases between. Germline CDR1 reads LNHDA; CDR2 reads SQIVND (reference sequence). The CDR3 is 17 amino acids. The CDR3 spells CASSTVSGSFSGRVLTF. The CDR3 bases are TGTGCCAGTAGTACCGTTTCGGGGTCCTTTTCTGGGCGCGTCCTGACTTTC.

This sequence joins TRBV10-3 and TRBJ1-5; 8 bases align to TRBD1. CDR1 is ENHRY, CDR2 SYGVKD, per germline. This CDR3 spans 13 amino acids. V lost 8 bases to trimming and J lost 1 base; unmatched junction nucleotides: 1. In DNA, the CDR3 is TGTGCCATCCAGGGGGCGAGCAATCAGCCCCAGCATTTT. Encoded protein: CAIQGASNQPQHF.

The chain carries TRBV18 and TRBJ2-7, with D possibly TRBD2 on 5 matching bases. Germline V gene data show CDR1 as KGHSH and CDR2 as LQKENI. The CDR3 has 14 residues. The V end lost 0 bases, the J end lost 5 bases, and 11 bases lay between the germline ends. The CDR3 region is CASSPPGVADEQYF. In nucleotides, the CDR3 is TGTGCCAGCTCACCACCCGGGGTGGCGGACGAGCAGTACTTC.

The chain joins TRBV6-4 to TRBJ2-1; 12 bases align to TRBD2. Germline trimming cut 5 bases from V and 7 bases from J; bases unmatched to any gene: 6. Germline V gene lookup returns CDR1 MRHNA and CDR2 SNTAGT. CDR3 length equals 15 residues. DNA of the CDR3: TGTGCCAGCAGTATACTAGCGGGAGGTTCGAATGAGCAGTTCTTC. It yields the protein CASSILAGGSNEQFF.

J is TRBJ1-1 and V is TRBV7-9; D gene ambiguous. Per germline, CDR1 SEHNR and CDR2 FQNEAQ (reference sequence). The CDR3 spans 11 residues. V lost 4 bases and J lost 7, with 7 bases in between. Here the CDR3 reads CASSSVYEAFF. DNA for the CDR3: TGTGCCAGCAGCTCCGTTTATGAAGCTTTCTTT.

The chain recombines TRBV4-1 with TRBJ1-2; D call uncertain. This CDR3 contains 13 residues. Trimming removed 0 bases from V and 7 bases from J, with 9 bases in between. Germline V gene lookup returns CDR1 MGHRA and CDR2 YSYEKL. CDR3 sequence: CASSQDLVGGYTF. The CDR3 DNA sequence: TGCGCCAGCAGCCAAGACCTCGTCGGTGGCTACACCTTC.

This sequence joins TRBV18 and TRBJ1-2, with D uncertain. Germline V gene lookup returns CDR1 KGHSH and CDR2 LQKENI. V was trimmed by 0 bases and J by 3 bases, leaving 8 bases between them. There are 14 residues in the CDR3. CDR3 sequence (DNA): TGTGCCAGCTCACCACCGTCAGAAGACTATGGCTACACCTTC. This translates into CASSPPSEDYGYTF. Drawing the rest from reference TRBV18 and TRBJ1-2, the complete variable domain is NAGVMQNPRHLVRRRGQEARLRCSPMKGHSHVYWYRQLPEEGLKFMVYLQKENIIDESGMPKERFSAEFPKEGPSILRIQQVVRGDSAAYFCASSPPSEDYGYTFGSGTRLTVV.

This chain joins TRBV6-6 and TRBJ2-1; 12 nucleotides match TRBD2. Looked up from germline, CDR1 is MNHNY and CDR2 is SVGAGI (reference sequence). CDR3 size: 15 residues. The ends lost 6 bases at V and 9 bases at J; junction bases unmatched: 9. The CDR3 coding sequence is TGTGCCAGCAGCTCACTAGCGGGAGGATTAGGTGAGCAGTTCTTC. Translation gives CASSSLAGGLGEQFF.

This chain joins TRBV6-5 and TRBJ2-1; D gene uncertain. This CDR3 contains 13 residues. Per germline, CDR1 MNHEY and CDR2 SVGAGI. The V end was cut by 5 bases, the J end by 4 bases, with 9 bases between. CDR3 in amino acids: CASSTPKYNEQFF. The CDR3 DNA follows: TGTGCCAGCAGTACTCCTAAATACAATGAGCAGTTCTTC.

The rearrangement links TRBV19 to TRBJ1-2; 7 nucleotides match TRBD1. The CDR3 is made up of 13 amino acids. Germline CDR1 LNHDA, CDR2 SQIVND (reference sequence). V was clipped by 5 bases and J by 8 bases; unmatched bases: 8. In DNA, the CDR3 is TGTGCCAGTAGTTCGGGACAGCGTGAAGGCTACACCTTC. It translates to CASSSGQREGYTF.

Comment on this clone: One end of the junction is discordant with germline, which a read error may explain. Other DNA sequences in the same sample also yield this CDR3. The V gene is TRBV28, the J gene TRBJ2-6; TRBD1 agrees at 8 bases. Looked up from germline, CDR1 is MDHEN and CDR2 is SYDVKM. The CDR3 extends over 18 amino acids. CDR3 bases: TGTGCCAGCAGTCCACGACAGGGGAAGAGCTCTGGGGCCAACGTCTTGACTTTC. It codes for CASSPRQGKSSGANVLTF.

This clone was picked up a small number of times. This CDR3 reads CASSQDRTGETQYF. Here the CDR3 DNA reads TGTGCCAGCAGCCAGGACAGGACCGGAGAGACCCAGTACTTC. The J gene is TRBJ2-5, the V gene TRBV5-4; 7 nucleotides align to TRBD1. The CDR3 is 14 amino acids. V shed 4 bases and J 4 bases; nucleotides not matched to a gene: 7. Germline CDR1 is SGHNT and CDR2 is YYREEE (reference sequence). The variable domain in full, with the rest retrieved from reference TRBV5-4 and TRBJ2-5, is ETGVTQSPTHLIKTRGQQVTLRCSSQSGHNTVSWYQQALGQGPQFIFQYYREEENGRGNFPPRFSGLQFPNYSSELNVNALELDDSALYLCASSQDRTGETQYFGPGTRLLVL.

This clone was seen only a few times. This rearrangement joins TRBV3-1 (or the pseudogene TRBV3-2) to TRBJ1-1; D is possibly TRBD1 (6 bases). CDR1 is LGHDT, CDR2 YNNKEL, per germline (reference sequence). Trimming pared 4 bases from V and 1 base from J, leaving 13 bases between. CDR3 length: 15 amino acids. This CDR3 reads CASSLMGQQNTEAFF. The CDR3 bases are TGTGCCAGCAGCCTTATGGGACAACAGAACACTGAAGCTTTCTTT.

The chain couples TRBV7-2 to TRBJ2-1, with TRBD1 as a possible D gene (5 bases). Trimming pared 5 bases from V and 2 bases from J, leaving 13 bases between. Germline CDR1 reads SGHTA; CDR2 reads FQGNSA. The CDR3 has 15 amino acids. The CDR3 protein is CASSQGWGPYNEQFF. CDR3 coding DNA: TGTGCCAGCAGCCAGGGCTGGGGCCCCTACAATGAGCAGTTCTTC.